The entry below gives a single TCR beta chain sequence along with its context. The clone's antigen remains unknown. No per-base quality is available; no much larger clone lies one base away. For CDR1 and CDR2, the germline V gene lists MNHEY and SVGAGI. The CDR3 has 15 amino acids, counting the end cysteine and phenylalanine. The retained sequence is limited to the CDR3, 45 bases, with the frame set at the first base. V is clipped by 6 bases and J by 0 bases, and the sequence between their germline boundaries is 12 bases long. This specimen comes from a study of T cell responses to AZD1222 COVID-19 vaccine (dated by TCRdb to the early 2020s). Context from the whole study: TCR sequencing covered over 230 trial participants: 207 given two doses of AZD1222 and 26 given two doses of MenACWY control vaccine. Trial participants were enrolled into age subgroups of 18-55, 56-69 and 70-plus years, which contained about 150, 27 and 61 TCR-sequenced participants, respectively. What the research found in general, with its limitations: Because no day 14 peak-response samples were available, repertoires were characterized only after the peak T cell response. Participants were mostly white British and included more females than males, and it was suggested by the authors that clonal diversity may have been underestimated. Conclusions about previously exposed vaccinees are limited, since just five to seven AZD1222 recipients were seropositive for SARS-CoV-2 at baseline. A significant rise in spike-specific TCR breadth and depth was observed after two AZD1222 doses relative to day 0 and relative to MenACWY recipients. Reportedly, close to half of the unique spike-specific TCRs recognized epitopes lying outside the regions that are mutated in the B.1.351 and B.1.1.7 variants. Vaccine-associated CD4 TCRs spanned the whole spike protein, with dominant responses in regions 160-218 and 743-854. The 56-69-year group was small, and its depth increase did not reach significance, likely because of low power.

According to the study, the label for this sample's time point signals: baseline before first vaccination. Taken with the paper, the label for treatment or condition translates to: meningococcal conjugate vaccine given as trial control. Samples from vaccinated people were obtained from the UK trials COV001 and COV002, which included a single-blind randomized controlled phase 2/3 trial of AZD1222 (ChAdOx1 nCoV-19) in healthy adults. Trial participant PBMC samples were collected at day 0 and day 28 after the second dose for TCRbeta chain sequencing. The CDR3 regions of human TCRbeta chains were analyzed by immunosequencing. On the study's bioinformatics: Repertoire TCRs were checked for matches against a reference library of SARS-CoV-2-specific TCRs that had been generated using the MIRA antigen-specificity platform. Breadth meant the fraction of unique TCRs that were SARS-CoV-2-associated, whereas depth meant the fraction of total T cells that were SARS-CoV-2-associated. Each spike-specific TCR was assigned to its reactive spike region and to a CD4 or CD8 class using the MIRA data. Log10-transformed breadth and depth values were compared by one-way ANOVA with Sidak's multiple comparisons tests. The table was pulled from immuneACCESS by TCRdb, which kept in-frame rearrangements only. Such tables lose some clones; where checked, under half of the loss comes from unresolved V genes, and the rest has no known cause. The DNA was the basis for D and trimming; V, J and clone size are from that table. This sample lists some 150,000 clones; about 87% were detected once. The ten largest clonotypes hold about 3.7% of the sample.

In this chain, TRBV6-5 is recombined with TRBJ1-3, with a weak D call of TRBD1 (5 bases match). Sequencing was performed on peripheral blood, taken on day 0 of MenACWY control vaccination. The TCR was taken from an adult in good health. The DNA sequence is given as TGTGCCAGCAGGGGGGGAACAGCCTCTGGAAACACCATATATTTT. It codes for CASRGGTASGNTIYF.